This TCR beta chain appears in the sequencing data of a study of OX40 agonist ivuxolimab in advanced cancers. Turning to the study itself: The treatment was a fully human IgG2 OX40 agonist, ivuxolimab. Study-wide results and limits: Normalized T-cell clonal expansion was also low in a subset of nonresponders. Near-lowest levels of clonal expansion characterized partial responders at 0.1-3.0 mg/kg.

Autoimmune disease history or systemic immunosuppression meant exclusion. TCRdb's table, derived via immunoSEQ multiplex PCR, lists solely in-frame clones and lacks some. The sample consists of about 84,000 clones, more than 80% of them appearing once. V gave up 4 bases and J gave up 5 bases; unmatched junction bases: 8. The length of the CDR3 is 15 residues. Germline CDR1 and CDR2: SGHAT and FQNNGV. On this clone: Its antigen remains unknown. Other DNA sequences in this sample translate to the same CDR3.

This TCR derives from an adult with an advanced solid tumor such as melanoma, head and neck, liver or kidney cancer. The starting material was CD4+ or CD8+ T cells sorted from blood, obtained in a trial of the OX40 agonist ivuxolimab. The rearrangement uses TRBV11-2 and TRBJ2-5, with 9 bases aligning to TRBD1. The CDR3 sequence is CASSSVQGAGETQYF. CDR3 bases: TGTGCCAGCAGCTCCGTACAGGGGGCGGGGGAGACCCAGTACTTC. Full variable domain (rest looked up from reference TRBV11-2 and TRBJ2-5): EAGVAQSPRYKIIEKRQSVAFWCNPISGHATLYWYQQILGQGPKLLIQFQNNGVVDDSQLPKDRFSAERLKGVDSTLKIQPAKLEDSAVYLCASSSVQGAGETQYFGPGTRLLVL.